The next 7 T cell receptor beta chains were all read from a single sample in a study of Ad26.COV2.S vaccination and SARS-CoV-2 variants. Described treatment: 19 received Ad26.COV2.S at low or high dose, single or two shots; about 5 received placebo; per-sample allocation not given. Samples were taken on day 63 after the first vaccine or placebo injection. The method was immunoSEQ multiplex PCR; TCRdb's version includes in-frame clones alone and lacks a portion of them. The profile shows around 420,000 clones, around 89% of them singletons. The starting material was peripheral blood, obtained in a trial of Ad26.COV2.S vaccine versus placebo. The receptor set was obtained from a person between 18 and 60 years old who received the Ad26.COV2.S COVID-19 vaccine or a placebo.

CDR3 protein: CASSQGSGGGADTQYF. CDR3 DNA: TGTGCCAGCAGCCAAGGAAGCGGGGGCGGGGCAGATACGCAGTATTTT. The chain carries TRBV4-2 and TRBJ2-3, with TRBD2 matching 8 bases. The CDR3 loop spans 16 amino acids. V trimming: 1 base; J trimming: 4 bases; junction bases outside the gene matches: 7. The germline V gene encodes CDR1 LGHNA and CDR2 YNFKEQ.

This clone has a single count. The CDR3 region is CASSQVTGAADTQYF. Written as DNA, the CDR3 is TGCGCCAGCAGCCAAGTTACAGGGGCCGCAGATACGCAGTATTTT. This sequence joins TRBV4-3 and TRBJ2-3, with 7 bases that match TRBD1. Looked up from germline, CDR1 is LGHNA and CDR2 is YSLEER. With 1 base clipped from V and 4 bases from J, the junction kept 5 bases outside the gene matches. CDR3 size: 15 residues.

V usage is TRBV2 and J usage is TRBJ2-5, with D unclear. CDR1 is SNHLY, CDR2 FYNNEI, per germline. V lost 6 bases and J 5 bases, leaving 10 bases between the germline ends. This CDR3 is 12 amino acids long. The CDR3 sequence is CASSLSIETQYF. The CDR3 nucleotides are TGTGCCAGCAGCTTATCGATCGAGACCCAGTACTTC.

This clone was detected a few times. Here the CDR3 DNA reads TGTGCCAGCAGCAGTGGTTTCAGCAGACTACCCTATGGCTACACCTTC. Translating gives CASSSGFSRLPYGYTF. The rearrangement uses TRBV5-4 and TRBJ1-2; D is undetermined. Per the germline V gene, CDR1 is SGHNT and CDR2 is YYREEE (reference sequence). V lost 4 bases and J lost 4, with 20 bases in between. The CDR3 sequence is 16 residues long.

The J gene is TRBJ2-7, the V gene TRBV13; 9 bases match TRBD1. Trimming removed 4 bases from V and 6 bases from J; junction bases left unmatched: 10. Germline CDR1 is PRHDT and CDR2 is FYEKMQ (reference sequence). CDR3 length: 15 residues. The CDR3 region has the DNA TGTGCCAGCAGCTCGGGACAGGGAAGGGAAGTCGAGCAGTACTTC. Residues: CASSSGQGREVEQYF. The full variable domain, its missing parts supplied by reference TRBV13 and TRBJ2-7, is AAGVIQSPRHLIKEKRETATLKCYPIPRHDTVYWYQQGPGQDPQFLISFYEKMQSDKGSIPDRFSAQQFSDYHSELNMSSLELGDSALYFCASSSGQGREVEQYFGPGTRLTVT.

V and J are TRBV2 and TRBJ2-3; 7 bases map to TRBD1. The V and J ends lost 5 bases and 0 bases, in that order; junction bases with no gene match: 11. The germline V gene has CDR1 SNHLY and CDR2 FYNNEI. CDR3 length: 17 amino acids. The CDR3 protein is CASSPTIGTASTDTQYF. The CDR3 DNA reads TGTGCCAGCAGTCCTACGATCGGGACAGCTAGCACAGATACGCAGTATTTT.

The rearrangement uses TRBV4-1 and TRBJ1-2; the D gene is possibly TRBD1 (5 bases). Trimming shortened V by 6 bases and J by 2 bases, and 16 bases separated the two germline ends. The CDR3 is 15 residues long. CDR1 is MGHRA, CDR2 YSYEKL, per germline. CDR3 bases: TGCGCCAGCAGTCGGGGGGACCTAGCCAACTATGGCTACACCTTC. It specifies CASSRGDLANYGYTF.